These T cell receptor beta chains were read from a single sample in a study of T cell responses to AZD1222 COVID-19 vaccine. The table came from immunoSEQ multiplex PCR; TCRdb's copy has only in-frame clones and leaves some out. Seen here are around 210,000 clones, about 94% observed once, and the top ten hold over 1.5%. The sequencing here drew on peripheral blood, taken 28 days after the second dose of the MenACWY control vaccine. The receptors derive from an adult who received the MenACWY meningococcal vaccine as a control. Each CDR3 is given with its conserved first and last residue. Fields, in order: V gene, D gene, J gene, clone size, CDR3 protein, CDR3 DNA. D genes are given only for firm matches. Rows give clone size only sometimes, using once, few, many, or a class for an expanded clone.

>TRBV3-1/TRBV3-2|TRBD1|TRBJ1-2|-
CASTFFDRDYGYTF
TGTGCCAGCACCTTTTTCGACAGGGACTATGGCTACACCTTC
>TRBV4-3|-|TRBJ1-1|-
CASSQDLVSYEAFF
TGCGCCAGCAGCCAAGATCTGGTGTCGTATGAAGCTTTCTTT
>TRBV10-1|-|TRBJ1-5|once
CASSESRNQPQHF
TGCGCCAGCAGTGAGAGTAGAAATCAGCCCCAGCATTTT
>TRBV9|TRBD1|TRBJ1-5|-
CASSSRDRGREYSNQPQHF
TGTGCCAGCAGCTCCCGGGACAGGGGGCGCGAATACAGCAATCAGCCCCAGCATTTT
>TRBV6-5|-|TRBJ1-2|-
CASSPTQGGGYGYTF
TGTGCCAGCAGTCCAACCCAGGGTGGCGGCTATGGCTACACCTTC
>TRBV12-3/TRBV12-4|-|TRBJ2-5|-
CASTQIPQETQYF
TGTGCCTCAACACAAATTCCTCAAGAGACCCAGTACTTC
>TRBV28|TRBD1|TRBJ1-5|-
CASSSRQGLGNQPQHF
TGTGCCAGCAGTTCAAGACAGGGCCTGGGCAATCAGCCCCAGCATTTT
>TRBV19|TRBD1|TRBJ1-2|once
CASTPDRGLDYGYTF
TGTGCCAGTACCCCTGACAGGGGGTTGGACTATGGCTACACCTTC
>TRBV7-9|-|TRBJ2-1|-
CASSFSQGDNEQFF
TGTGCCAGCAGCTTTTCGCAGGGAGACAATGAGCAGTTCTTC
>TRBV28|-|TRBJ1-5|-
CASSTPEPQHF
TGTGCCAGCAGTACTCCCGAGCCCCAGCATTTT
>TRBV7-9|-|TRBJ2-5|-
CASSLFSGKETQYF
TGTGCCAGCAGCTTATTTTCAGGGAAAGAGACCCAGTACTTC
>TRBV11-2|TRBD2|TRBJ2-3|once
CASSWGLAGGLDTQYF
TGTGCCAGCAGCTGGGGACTAGCGGGAGGATTGGATACGCAGTATTTT
>TRBV2|TRBD2|TRBJ2-4|-
CASSSGGSGKNIQYF
TGTGCCAGCAGCAGCGGGGGGTCGGGCAAAAACATTCAGTACTTC
>TRBV19|TRBD1|TRBJ1-1|-
CASMVQGASEAFF
TGTGCCAGTATGGTGCAGGGGGCCTCTGAAGCTTTCTTT
>TRBV5-3|TRBD1|TRBJ1-5|-
CARIPTGEYSNQPQHF
TGTGCCAGAATACCGACAGGGGAATATAGCAATCAGCCCCAGCATTTT
>TRBV6-5|TRBD2|TRBJ2-7|-
CASLADSYEQYF
TGTGCCAGCCTAGCGGACTCCTACGAGCAGTACTTC
>TRBV28|-|TRBJ1-4|-
CASSHRSYNEKLFF
TGTGCCAGCAGTCACAGGTCCTATAATGAAAAACTGTTTTTT
>TRBV4-2|TRBD1|TRBJ2-2|few
CASSRDREGSGELFF
TGTGCCAGCAGCCGGGACAGGGAGGGAAGCGGGGAGCTGTTTTTT
>TRBV4-2|-|TRBJ1-1|-
CASSQDGPPEAFF
TGTGCCAGCAGCCAAGACGGCCCCCCTGAAGCTTTCTTT
>TRBV19|-|TRBJ1-1|-
CASSMSPNTEAFF
TGTGCCAGTAGTATGAGTCCGAACACTGAAGCTTTCTTT
>TRBV28|TRBD2|TRBJ2-1|-
CASSQLRLAGGGGNEQFF
TGTGCCAGCAGTCAGCTTCGGCTAGCGGGAGGAGGGGGCAATGAGCAGTTCTTC
>TRBV11-2|TRBD2|TRBJ2-5|-
CASSLGLAGEETQYF
TGTGCCAGCAGCCTTGGACTAGCGGGGGAAGAGACCCAGTACTTC